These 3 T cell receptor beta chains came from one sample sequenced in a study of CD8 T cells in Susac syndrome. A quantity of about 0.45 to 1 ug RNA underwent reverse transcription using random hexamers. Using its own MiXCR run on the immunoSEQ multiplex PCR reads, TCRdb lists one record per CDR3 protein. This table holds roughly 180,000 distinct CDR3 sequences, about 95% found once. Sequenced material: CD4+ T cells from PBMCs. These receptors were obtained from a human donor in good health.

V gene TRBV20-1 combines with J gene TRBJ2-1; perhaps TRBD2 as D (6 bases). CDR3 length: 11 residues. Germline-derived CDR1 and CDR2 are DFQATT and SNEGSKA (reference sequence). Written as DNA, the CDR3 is TGCCGACCGTCTTCGGGGGATGAGCAGTTCTTC. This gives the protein CRPSSGDEQFF.

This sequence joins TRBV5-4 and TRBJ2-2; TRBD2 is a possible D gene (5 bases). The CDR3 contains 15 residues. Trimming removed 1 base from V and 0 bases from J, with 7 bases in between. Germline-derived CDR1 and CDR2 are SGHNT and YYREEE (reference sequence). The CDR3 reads CASSLPGTNTGELFF. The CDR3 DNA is TGTGCCAGCAGCTTGCCCGGGACGAACACCGGGGAGCTGTTTTTT.

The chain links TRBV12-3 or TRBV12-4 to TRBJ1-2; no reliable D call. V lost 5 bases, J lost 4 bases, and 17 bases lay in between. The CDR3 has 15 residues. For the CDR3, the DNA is TGTGCCAGCAGTGTAACGACCCCCTGGATCTATGGCTACACCTTC. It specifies CASSVTTPWIYGYTF.